This T cell receptor (beta chain) was identified in a study of blood T cell repertoires in COVID-19. The overall study: Acute-phase and convalescent COVID-19 samples originated in the United States, Italy and Spain. PBMCs, B-cell-depleted T cells, or T cells provided the cDNA or gDNA that made up the material.

Authors' data handling: Reference gene primer amplification gave nucleated cell count estimates. TCRdb keeps only in-frame clones here, not all; method: immunoSEQ multiplex PCR. D and trimming come from the DNA, and the V and J calls and clone size come from that table. The data show around 360,000 clones, with 80% to 90% seen just once and about 9.4% held by the top ten. The length of the CDR3 is 13 residues. CDR1 is SGHTA and CDR2 is FQGNSA in the germline V gene. The V end was cut by 5 bases, the J end by 3 bases, with 8 bases between. Patients in Seattle were enrolled during active infection, then followed longitudinally.

The genes are TRBV7-2 and TRBJ1-5; D unclear. This clonotype was sampled from a woman aged 30 to 39 with COVID-19, enrolled during active disease. Specimen: peripheral blood. CDR3 nucleotides: TGTGCCAGCAGCACACAACACAATCAGCCCCAGCATTTT. It yields the protein CASSTQHNQPQHF.